This T cell receptor beta chain originates from a study of T cell responses to AZD1222 COVID-19 vaccine. Study-wide results and caveats: White British people made up most donors, females outnumbered males, and clonal diversity was possibly underestimated.

This CDR3 has 15 residues. The ends were cut back, 6 bases at V and 3 bases at J, with 15 bases in the middle. Looked up from germline, CDR1 is MNHNY and CDR2 is SVGAGI (reference sequence). Sequencing used immunoSEQ multiplex PCR; TCRdb keeps in-frame clones, though not all of them. The sample has roughly 100,000 clones; around 80% are singletons. Details on this clone: Its antigen is unknown.

The sequence was obtained from an adult in good health. Sequencing was performed on peripheral blood, taken on day 0 of AZD1222 vaccination. The chain is built from TRBV6-6 and TRBJ1-5, with D possibly TRBD1 on 5 matching bases. The CDR3 nucleotides are TGTGCCAGCAGAACGACAGCTCTAGTCAATCAGCCCCAGCATTTT. It specifies CASRTTALVNQPQHF.